This TCR beta chain was documented in a study of T cells in localized non-small cell lung cancer (dated by TCRdb to the early 2020s). Regarding the complete study: The study analyzed T cell repertoires of under 250 early-stage NSCLC patients, comparing tumors and uninvolved tumor-adjacent lungs. The cohort comprised approximately 240 treatment-naïve NSCLC patients with resected, localized lung tumors. A mean age of around 69 years was recorded for the NSCLC patients, of whom under 150 were male and some 99 were female. Beyond this particular receptor, the publication reports: Uninvolved tumor-adjacent lung showed the highest T cell clonality, higher than tumor, which suggests more focused antigenic responses in the uninvolved tumor-adjacent lung. Since the design was exploratory, TCR variables were selected using unadjusted p-values with no false-discovery rate correction. Longer overall survival was associated with higher T cell density in blood, whereas shorter survival was associated with higher clonality in adjacent lung. Because multi-region sequencing of the tumors was not done, intratumor heterogeneity could not be ruled out. A median of around 50 of the top 100 tumor clones turned up in the paired uninvolved adjacent lung, and 25 to 35 of those clones also ranked among the top 100 of that same adjacent lung.

To note about this clone: This receptor's antigen is unknown. Nothing much larger sits one base from this clone, and base qualities are not available.

Trimming leaves V shorter by 8 bases and J shorter by 4 bases, with the junction holding 7 bases beyond the gene matches. In the germline V gene, CDR1 corresponds to MNHNS and CDR2 to SASEGT. From cysteine to phenylalanine, the CDR3 is 14 amino acids long. The DNA shown is the 42-base CDR3, in frame from base 1. At diagnosis, tumor, uninvolved tumor-adjacent lung and peripheral blood were collected and then preserved as a mix of FFPE and fresh-frozen material. For TCR repertoire profiling, blood samples were analyzed as peripheral blood mononuclear cells. TCR beta CDR3 regions were sequenced from DNA using the immunoSEQ Assay. The original methods were these. To compute T cell density, TCR beta template counts were normalized to usable DNA, which was estimated by amplifying housekeeping genes. Using the preseqR package, richness was estimated by extrapolating to 120,000 templates for tissue samples and 400,000 templates for PBMC samples. Clonality was defined by subtracting Pielou's evenness from one. Tissue-enriched TCRs were identified through differential abundance testing performed on productive amino-acid clonotypes, with a minimum total count of 5 and an alpha of 0.1. The Jaccard Index and the Morisita Overlap Index were used to measure how much the repertoires overlapped between compartments. GLIPH grouped TCR beta CDR3s together with public tetramer-defined viral CDR3s, and a viral motif had to include at least three viral sequences and show V-gene enrichment. The table comes from immuneACCESS by way of TCRdb, which keeps in-frame sequences with V and J called. Part of the clones is missing from these tables; in studies checked, under half for an unresolved V gene and the rest for unknown reasons. Clone size and V and J calls were adopted from that table, with D and trimming inferred from the DNA. The sample includes about 24,000 clones, with roughly 90% observed a single time. The ten largest account for around 15% of the sample.

The sequenced sample was peripheral blood, obtained before any cancer treatment. Here the chain combines TRBV6-1 and TRBJ1-3, with 8 middle bases fitting TRBD1. This sequence was found in a man aged 35 to 69 with stage III squamous cell lung carcinoma. The CDR3 in this case is CASLQGAGGNTIYF. The DNA sequence follows: TGTGCCAGCCTTCAGGGGGCAGGAGGAAACACCATATATTTT.